This entry is about one TCR beta chain. What it recognizes is unknown. Peripheral blood samples and lesional scalp punch biopsies were obtained from alopecia areata patients. Using a FACSAria, the CD4+ and CD8+ T cells were sorted from the PBMCs. The data were obtained in a study of CD8+ T cells in alopecia areata. Study background: Tofacitinib administration to treated patients was oral, at 5 to 10 mg twice daily. Points from the study as a whole: Especially in alopecia totalis/universalis, lesional scalp showed greater clonality than normal scalp did.

Germline V gives CDR1 WSHSY, CDR2 SAAADI. J gave up 9 bases and V 7 bases, and 5 bases lay outside the gene matches. The CDR3 is made up of 13 amino acids. RNA was extracted and reverse transcribed into cDNA as the sequencing template. The method was immunoSEQ multiplex PCR; TCRdb's version includes in-frame clones alone and lacks a portion of them. The table lists fewer than 250,000 clones, around three fifths of them singletons. The sequence was obtained from a human donor with alopecia areata. Material: CD4+ T cells sorted from blood, obtained at week 0. This chain links TRBV10-2 with TRBJ1-6; 8 nucleotides match TRBD1. The CDR3 coding sequence is TGCGCCAGCACCGGACAGGGAGGTTCACCCCTCCACTTT. Protein product: CASTGQGGSPLHF.